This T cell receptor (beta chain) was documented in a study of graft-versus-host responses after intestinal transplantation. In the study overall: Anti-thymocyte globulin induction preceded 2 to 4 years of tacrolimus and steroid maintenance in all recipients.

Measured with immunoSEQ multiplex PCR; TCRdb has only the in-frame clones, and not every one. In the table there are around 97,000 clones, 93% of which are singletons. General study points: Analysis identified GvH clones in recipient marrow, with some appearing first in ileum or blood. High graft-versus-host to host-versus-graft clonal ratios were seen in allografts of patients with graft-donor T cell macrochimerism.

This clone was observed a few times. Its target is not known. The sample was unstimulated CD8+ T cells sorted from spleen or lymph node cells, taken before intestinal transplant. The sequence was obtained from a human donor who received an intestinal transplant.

The CDR3 DNA sequence: TGTGCCAGCACAGGATTGAACACTGAAGCTTTCTTT. This encodes CASTGLNTEAFF. The chain has TRBV5-6 and TRBJ1-1; D unresolved. The CDR3 totals 12 residues. CDR1 and CDR2 (germline): SGHDT, YYEEEE. The V end was cut by 6 bases, the J end by 0 bases, with 6 bases between.